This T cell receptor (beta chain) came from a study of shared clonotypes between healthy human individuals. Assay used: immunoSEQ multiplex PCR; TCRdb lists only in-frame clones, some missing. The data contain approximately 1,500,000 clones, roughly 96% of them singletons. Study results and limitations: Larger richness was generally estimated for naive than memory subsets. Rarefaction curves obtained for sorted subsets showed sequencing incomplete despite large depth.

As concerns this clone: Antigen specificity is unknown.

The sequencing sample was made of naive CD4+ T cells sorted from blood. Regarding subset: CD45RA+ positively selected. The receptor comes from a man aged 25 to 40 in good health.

The CDR3 sequence: CASSLGTSTYEQYF. The CDR3 bases are TGTGCCAGCAGCTTAGGGACTAGCACCTACGAGCAGTACTTC. The chain couples TRBV7-6 to TRBJ2-7, with 8 bases lining up with TRBD2. Per germline, CDR1 SGHVS and CDR2 FNYEAQ. CDR3 size: 14 residues. Unmatched junction bases numbered 1, after V lost 1 base and J lost 2 bases.